This section outlines one T cell receptor (beta chain) sequence together with its context. Its antigen is unidentified. The table came from immunoSEQ multiplex PCR; TCRdb's copy has only in-frame clones and leaves some out. This sample has some 1,100,000 clones, with 75% to 80% found just once. Germline CDR1 reads MDHEN; CDR2 reads SYDVKM. This CDR3 spans 16 amino acids. The V segment lost 3 bases and the J segment 5 bases; nucleotides outside the gene matches: 11. The data originate from a study of shared clonotypes between healthy human individuals. Findings and caveats of the study: Generation probabilities of non-shared clonotypes were lower (relative to those shared by all four donors). Naive subsets typically showed greater estimated richness than memory subsets. Clonotype sharing across a few donors was observed for around 5% of naive CD4 clonotypes.

Specimen: memory CD4+ T cells from PBMCs. Subset indicated: CD45RA-negative fraction. This TCR came from a man between 18 and 35 years old in good health. Some clones in this sample may be carry-over from other donors' samples. The chain has TRBV28 and TRBJ2-5; TRBD2 agrees at 8 bases. DNA of the CDR3: TGTGCCAGCAGTTTTCTGCCGGGAGGGCCCCAGGAGACCCAGTACTTC. Translated, it gives CASSFLPGGPQETQYF.